The present T cell receptor (beta chain) was sequenced within a study of beta chain features in type 1 diabetes. As for the study in general: Across the samples, over 85 million sorted cells were examined in total. Study results and caveats: Shorter TCRB CDR3s, moderately but significantly so, were found in Type 1 diabetes patients in all four CD4+ subsets. More deletions and fewer insertions at VDJ junctions were found in patients with type 1 diabetes.

The germline gives CDR1 LNHNV, CDR2 YYDKDF (reference sequence). V was shortened by 1 base and J by 0 bases, with 10 bases between the two germline ends. The CDR3 runs 15 residues. Every isolated RNA sample was fully reverse transcribed, so sequencing captured expressed TCRB transcripts. Clones were sequenced by immunoSEQ multiplex PCR, and TCRdb holds only the in-frame ones, with some missing. The sample lists under 300,000 clones, approximately 25% occurring once. This clone showed up just once. As yet, its antigen is unknown. The chain recombines TRBV15 with TRBJ2-7, with TRBD1 as a possible D gene (6 bases). The TCR originated in a woman under 40 with type 1 diabetes. The sequenced sample consisted of naive CD4+ T cells from blood. The CDR3 is CATSRVDRDSYEQYF. The CDR3 DNA follows: TGTGCCACCAGCAGAGTGGACAGAGACTCCTACGAGCAGTACTTC.